This is a list of T cell receptor beta chains from one sample in a study of molecular identifiers for immune sequencing clone quantification. TCRdb re-called the PCR reads through MiXCR, storing one row per CDR3 protein. This sample has 40,000 to 45,000 distinct CDR3 sequences; around 20% occur once, and the top ten carry roughly 7.1%. Sequenced input: naive CD8+ T cells from blood, with Jurkat cell RNA spiked in. These receptor sequences come from a human donor in good health. Some libraries in this study had Jurkat cell RNA spiked in. Both conserved end residues are part of each CDR3. Fields, in order: clone size, D gene, CDR3 length, V gene, J gene, CDR3 protein, CDR3 DNA. A D gene is named only where the DNA matches it firmly. A row's size may be missing; if present it is once, few, many or a size class.

clone size: many; D gene: -; CDR3 length: 15; V gene: TRBV9; J gene: TRBJ1-3; CDR3 protein: CASSVEGRTGNTIYF; CDR3 DNA: TGTGCCAGCAGCGTAGAGGGCCGAACTGGAAACACCATATATTTT
clone size: -; D gene: -; CDR3 length: 13; V gene: TRBV19; J gene: TRBJ2-7; CDR3 protein: CASSMAGGYEQYF; CDR3 DNA: TGTGCCAGTAGTATGGCAGGGGGGTACGAGCAGTACTTC
clone size: many; D gene: -; CDR3 length: 16; V gene: TRBV7-3; J gene: TRBJ2-2; CDR3 protein: CASSSPLGVNTGELFF; CDR3 DNA: TGTGCCAGCAGCTCCCCCCTGGGGGTTAACACCGGGGAGCTGTTTTTT
clone size: many; D gene: -; CDR3 length: 13; V gene: TRBV4-1; J gene: TRBJ2-7; CDR3 protein: CASSQVSGIEQYF; CDR3 DNA: TGCGCCAGCAGCCAAGTTTCAGGGATCGAGCAGTACTTC
clone size: -; D gene: -; CDR3 length: 16; V gene: TRBV13; J gene: TRBJ2-4; CDR3 protein: CASSLEARGPKNIQYF; CDR3 DNA: TGTGCCAGCAGCTTAGAAGCAAGGGGCCCCAAAAACATTCAGTACTTC
clone size: many; D gene: -; CDR3 length: 13; V gene: TRBV7-2; J gene: TRBJ2-7; CDR3 protein: CASSIDQGREQYF; CDR3 DNA: TGTGCCAGCAGCATCGACCAGGGTCGCGAGCAGTACTTC
clone size: -; D gene: -; CDR3 length: 13; V gene: TRBV7-6; J gene: TRBJ2-7; CDR3 protein: CASSPSPVWEQYF; CDR3 DNA: TGTGCCAGCAGCCCAAGTCCCGTTTGGGAGCAGTACTTC
clone size: many; D gene: -; CDR3 length: 14; V gene: TRBV15; J gene: TRBJ2-2; CDR3 protein: CATSRPRAGGELFF; CDR3 DNA: TGTGCCACCAGCAGACCCCGCGCTGGCGGGGAGCTGTTTTTT
clone size: many; D gene: TRBD1; CDR3 length: 17; V gene: TRBV7-6; J gene: TRBJ1-3; CDR3 protein: CASSPWTGANSGNTIYF; CDR3 DNA: TGTGCCAGCAGCCCCTGGACAGGCGCAAACTCTGGAAACACCATATATTTT
clone size: few; D gene: -; CDR3 length: 13; V gene: TRBV3-1; J gene: TRBJ2-7; CDR3 protein: CASSQFGGYEQYF; CDR3 DNA: TGTGCCAGCAGCCAATTTGGGGGGTACGAGCAGTACTTC
clone size: many; D gene: -; CDR3 length: 12; V gene: TRBV6-2/TRBV6-3; J gene: TRBJ2-7; CDR3 protein: CASSYAQYEQYF; CDR3 DNA: TGTGCCAGCAGTTACGCCCAATACGAGCAGTACTTC
clone size: many; D gene: -; CDR3 length: 14; V gene: TRBV20-1; J gene: TRBJ2-7; CDR3 protein: CSARTRTTSYEQYF; CDR3 DNA: TGCAGTGCTAGAACACGGACGACCTCCTACGAGCAGTACTTC
clone size: many; D gene: -; CDR3 length: 16; V gene: TRBV4-2; J gene: TRBJ1-6; CDR3 protein: CASSDQFGGYNSPLHF; CDR3 DNA: TGTGCCAGCAGCGACCAGTTTGGGGGGTATAATTCACCCCTCCACTTT
clone size: many; D gene: TRBD2; CDR3 length: 15; V gene: TRBV20-1; J gene: TRBJ2-3; CDR3 protein: CSAPSTSGSSDTQYF; CDR3 DNA: TGCAGTGCTCCCTCGACTAGCGGGAGCTCAGATACGCAGTATTTT
clone size: many; D gene: TRBD1; CDR3 length: 16; V gene: TRBV10-3; J gene: TRBJ1-5; CDR3 protein: CAISESGTGPNQPQHF; CDR3 DNA: TGTGCCATCAGTGAGTCGGGGACAGGGCCCAATCAGCCCCAGCATTTT
clone size: -; D gene: -; CDR3 length: 14; V gene: TRBV5-6; J gene: TRBJ2-7; CDR3 protein: CASSLDGTTYEQYF; CDR3 DNA: TGTGCCAGCAGCTTGGACGGGACAACTTACGAGCAGTACTTC
clone size: many; D gene: TRBD2; CDR3 length: 17; V gene: TRBV10-2; J gene: TRBJ2-7; CDR3 protein: CASSDTDTSGASFEQYF; CDR3 DNA: TGCGCCAGCAGTGATACGGACACGAGCGGGGCATCCTTCGAGCAGTACTTC
clone size: many; D gene: -; CDR3 length: 14; V gene: TRBV11-2; J gene: TRBJ2-1; CDR3 protein: CASSLESFGGEQFF; CDR3 DNA: TGTGCCAGCAGCTTAGAGTCCTTTGGCGGTGAGCAGTTCTTC
clone size: many; D gene: -; CDR3 length: 16; V gene: TRBV28; J gene: TRBJ2-3; CDR3 protein: CASSFTGLTSTDTQYF; CDR3 DNA: TGTGCCAGCAGTTTCACAGGGCTTACTAGCACAGATACGCAGTATTTT
clone size: -; D gene: TRBD2; CDR3 length: 15; V gene: TRBV9; J gene: TRBJ2-3; CDR3 protein: CASSVWGTNTDTQYF; CDR3 DNA: TGTGCCAGCAGCGTGTGGGGGACTAACACAGATACGCAGTATTTT